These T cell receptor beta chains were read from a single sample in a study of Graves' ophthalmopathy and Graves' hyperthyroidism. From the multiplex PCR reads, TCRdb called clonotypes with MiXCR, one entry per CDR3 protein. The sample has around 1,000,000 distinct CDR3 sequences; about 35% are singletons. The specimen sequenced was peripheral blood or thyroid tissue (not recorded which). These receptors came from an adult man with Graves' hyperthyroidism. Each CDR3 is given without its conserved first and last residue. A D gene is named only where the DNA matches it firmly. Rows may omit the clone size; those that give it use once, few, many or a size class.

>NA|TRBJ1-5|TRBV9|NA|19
ASSIYLCSAVLTGANQPQH
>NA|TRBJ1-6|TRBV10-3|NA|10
AIRTTSSPLH
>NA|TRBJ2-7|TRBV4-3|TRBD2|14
ASSRARTSGIYEQY
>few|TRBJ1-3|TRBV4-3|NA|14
ASSQDLRGAGNTIY
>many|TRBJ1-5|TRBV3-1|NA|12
ASSQGTGFQPQH
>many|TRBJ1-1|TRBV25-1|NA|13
ASSEPGTQNTEAF
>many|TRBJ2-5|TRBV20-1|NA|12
SAREPGPGETQY
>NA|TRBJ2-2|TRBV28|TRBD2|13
VSISGGSVSGELF
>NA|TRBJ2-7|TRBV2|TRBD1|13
ASSEGTDRTYEQY
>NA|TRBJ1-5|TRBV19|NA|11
ASSGQAHQPQH
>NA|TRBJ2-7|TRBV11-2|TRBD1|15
ASSSLPRDRVAYEQY
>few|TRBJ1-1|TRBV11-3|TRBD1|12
ASSLQGEQPEAF
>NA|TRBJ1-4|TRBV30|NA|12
AWTPGTRDEKLF
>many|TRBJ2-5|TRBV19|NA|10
ASSSFSETQY
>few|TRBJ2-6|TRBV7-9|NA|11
ASSSSRANVLT
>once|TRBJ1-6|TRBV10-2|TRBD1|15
ASRDQQGAAFTSPLH
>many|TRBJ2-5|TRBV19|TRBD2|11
ASRLAGGETQY
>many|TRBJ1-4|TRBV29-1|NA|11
SVAVVGNEKLF
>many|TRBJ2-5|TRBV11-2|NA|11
ATTLGGKETQY
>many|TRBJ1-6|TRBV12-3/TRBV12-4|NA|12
ASSLGMRESPLH
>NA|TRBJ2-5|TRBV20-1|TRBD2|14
SARNPLGTRQETQY
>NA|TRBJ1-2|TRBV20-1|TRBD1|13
SARDLTGKHYGYT
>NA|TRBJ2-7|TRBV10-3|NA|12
AIRDTDKTYEQY
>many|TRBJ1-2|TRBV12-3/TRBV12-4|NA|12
ASSLGRVGYGYT
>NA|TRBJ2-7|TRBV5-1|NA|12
ASMVGAGSYEQY
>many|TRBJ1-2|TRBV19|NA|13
ASSIEGTPNYGYT
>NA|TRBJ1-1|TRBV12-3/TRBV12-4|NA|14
ASSYLRSGASTEAF